This entry describes one TCR beta chain. Its target is unknown. This sample is drawn from a study of shared clonotypes between healthy human individuals. Whole-study results and caveats: Clonotype sharing across a few donors was observed for around 4.8% of naive CD4 clonotypes. On the whole, naive subsets had larger estimated richness than memory subsets had.

The authors loaded roughly 180 ng DNA, around 32,000 T cell genomes, into sorted-subset replicate PCRs. TCRdb's copy holds only in-frame clones and misses some; the assay was immunoSEQ multiplex PCR. The top ten hold around 1.1% of the sample, which has just over 2,000,000 clones, about 95% seen once. The naive CD8 fraction comprised CD45RO-negative cells positively selected for CCR7 and excluded terminally differentiated effector memory CD45RA+ cells. Within Nashville, Tennessee resided all donors, each a Caucasian adult. Germline assignment: CDR1 SEHNR and CDR2 FQNEAQ (reference sequence). The V gene end was trimmed by 0 bases and the J gene end by 2 bases; junction bases not matched to a gene: 4. The CDR3 covers 16 residues.

The receptor was derived from a man aged 18 to 35 in good health. The sample comprised naive CD8+ T cells sorted from blood. The chain combines TRBV7-9 with TRBJ2-7, with 10 bases aligning to TRBD2. The CDR3: CASSLASGGETYEQYF. Here the CDR3 DNA reads TGTGCCAGCAGCTTAGCGAGCGGGGGGGAGACCTACGAGCAGTACTTC. The entire variable domain, with the rest obtained from reference TRBV7-9 and TRBJ2-7, is as follows: DTGVSQNPRHKITKRGQNVTFRCDPISEHNRLYWYRQTLGQGPEFLTYFQNEAQLEKSRLLSDRFSAERPKGSFSTLEIQRTEQGDSAMYLCASSLASGGETYEQYFGPGTRLTVT.